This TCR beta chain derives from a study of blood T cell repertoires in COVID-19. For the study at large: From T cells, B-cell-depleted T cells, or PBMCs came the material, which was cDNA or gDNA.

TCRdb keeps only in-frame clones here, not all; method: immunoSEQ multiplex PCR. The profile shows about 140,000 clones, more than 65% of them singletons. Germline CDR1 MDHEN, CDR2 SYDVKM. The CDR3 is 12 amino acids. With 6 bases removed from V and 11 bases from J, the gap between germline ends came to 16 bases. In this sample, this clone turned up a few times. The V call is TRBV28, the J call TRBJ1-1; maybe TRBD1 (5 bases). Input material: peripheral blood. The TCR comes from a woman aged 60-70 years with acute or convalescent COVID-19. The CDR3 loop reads CASRHTGKEAFF. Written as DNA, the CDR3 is TGTGCCAGCAGACATACAGGAAAGGAGGCTTTCTTT.